The rows below give T cell receptor beta chains drawn from one sample of a study of T cells in narcolepsy. Profiling relied on immunoSEQ multiplex PCR, and the TCRdb table lists in-frame clones only, not all of them. The data show approximately 25,000 clones, 84% seen once. The sample was CD45RA- memory CD4+ T cells from PBMCs. All receptors come from a human donor with narcolepsy. Both conserved end residues are part of each CDR3.

v_call: TRBV2
cdr3_aa: CASSEGFEETEAFF

v_call: TRBV5-4
cdr3_aa: CASSPTGAEQYF

v_call: TRBV2
cdr3_aa: CASSLQGGDYGYTF

v_call: TRBV7-2
cdr3_aa: CASSLVTVKGTQYF

v_call: TRBV28
cdr3_aa: CASMDPYGYTF

v_call: TRBV19
cdr3_aa: CASSGGGTYSGNTIYF

v_call: TRBV6-1
cdr3_aa: CASREVSALNYGYTF

v_call: TRBV10-1
cdr3_aa: CASSKTEGNIQYF

v_call: TRBV7-3
cdr3_aa: CASSPGTRKLETQYF

v_call: TRBV14
cdr3_aa: CASSPANYEQYF

v_call: TRBV28
cdr3_aa: CASTLGQGFYEQYF

v_call: TRBV29-1
cdr3_aa: CSVEVQNEQFF

v_call: TRBV5-1
cdr3_aa: CASRGTAGGELFF

v_call: TRBV6-1
cdr3_aa: CASSISGSYNEQFF

v_call: TRBV7-2
cdr3_aa: CASSLALAGERRAYEQYF

v_call: TRBV7-8
cdr3_aa: CASSETPTSRGLNTEAFF

v_call: TRBV29-1
cdr3_aa: CSVHIWGAGEQYF

v_call: TRBV2
cdr3_aa: CASRGIKRQPGMNTEAFF

v_call: TRBV29-1
cdr3_aa: CSTWTVAYNEQFF

v_call: TRBV6-5
cdr3_aa: CASSGQGIGNQPQHF

v_call: TRBV5-4
cdr3_aa: CASSLGISHYGYTF

v_call: TRBV29-1
cdr3_aa: CSVEVKRGNYGYTF

v_call: TRBV19
cdr3_aa: CASSVRGGEQFF

v_call: TRBV28
cdr3_aa: CASLAGGLWYGYTF

v_call: TRBV9
cdr3_aa: CASSQMDLSYEQYF

v_call: TRBV9
cdr3_aa: CASSVDRLAASTDTQYF

v_call: TRBV28
cdr3_aa: CASSWDRSNSGNTIYF

v_call: TRBV10-3
cdr3_aa: CAISQGGETQYF

v_call: TRBV5-1
cdr3_aa: CASSLTGTSGRTDTQYF

v_call: TRBV28
cdr3_aa: CASSSRGSGRDNEQFF

v_call: TRBV7-9
cdr3_aa: CASSTGAGGSNQPQHF

v_call: TRBV5-4
cdr3_aa: CASSFPGQGYQETQYF

v_call: TRBV5-4
cdr3_aa: CASSPGLAGVKGREQYF

v_call: TRBV28
cdr3_aa: CASSLVHTEAFF

v_call: TRBV4-3
cdr3_aa: CASSQVRGTEKLFF